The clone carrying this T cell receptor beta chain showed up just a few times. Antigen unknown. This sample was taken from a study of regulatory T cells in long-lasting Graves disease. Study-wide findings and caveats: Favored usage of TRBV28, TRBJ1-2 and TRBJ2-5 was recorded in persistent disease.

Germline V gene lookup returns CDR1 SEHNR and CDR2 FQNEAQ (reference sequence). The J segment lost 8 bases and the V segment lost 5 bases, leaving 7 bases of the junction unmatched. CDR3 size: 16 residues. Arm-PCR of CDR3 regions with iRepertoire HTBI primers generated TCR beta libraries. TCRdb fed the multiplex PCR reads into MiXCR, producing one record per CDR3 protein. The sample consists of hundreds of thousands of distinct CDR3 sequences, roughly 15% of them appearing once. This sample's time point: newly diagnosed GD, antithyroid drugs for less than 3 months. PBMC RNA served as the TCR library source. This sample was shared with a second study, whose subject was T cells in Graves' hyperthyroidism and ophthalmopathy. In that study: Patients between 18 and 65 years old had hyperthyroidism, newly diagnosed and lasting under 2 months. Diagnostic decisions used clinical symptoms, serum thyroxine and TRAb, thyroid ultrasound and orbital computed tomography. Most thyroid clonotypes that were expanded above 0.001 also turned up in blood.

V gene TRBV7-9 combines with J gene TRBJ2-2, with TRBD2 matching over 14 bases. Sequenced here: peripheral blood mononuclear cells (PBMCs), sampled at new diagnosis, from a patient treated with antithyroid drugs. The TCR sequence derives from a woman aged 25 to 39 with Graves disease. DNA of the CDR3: TGTGCCAGCAGCGACGCGGGACTAGCGGGAGTTGGGGAGCTGTTTTTT. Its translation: CASSDAGLAGVGELFF.